Shown below are 2 T cell receptor beta chains from a single sample sequenced in a study of patients and donors after allogeneic stem cell transplantation. TCRdb analysed the RT-PCR reads with MiXCR anew, one entry per CDR3 protein. The table has hundreds of thousands of distinct CDR3 sequences, roughly 17% seen once; the top ten hold 7.2%. The sequenced sample consisted of blood, either unsorted or a sorted T cell fraction (not recorded which). These receptors were taken from a human donor who was either an allogeneic HSCT recipient or a stem cell or donor lymphocyte infusion donor (not recorded which). It is not recorded whose cells these are; they may come from a transplant donor.

This clonotype was counted only a few times. The chain couples TRBV7-2 to TRBJ2-7; D uncertain. Germline CDR1 and CDR2: SGHTA and FQGNSA. The CDR3 is 13 amino acids. V was trimmed by 6 bases and J by 2 bases, leaving 11 bases between them. The CDR3 sequence is CASSPVDPYEQYF. The CDR3 DNA sequence: TGTGCCAGCAGTCCAGTTGATCCCTACGAGCAGTACTTC.

A few counts support this clonotype. This chain connects TRBV20-1 to TRBJ1-1; a possible D gene is TRBD1 (6 bases). CDR3 length: 15 residues. Germline CDR1 DFQATT, CDR2 SNEGSKA (reference sequence). V lost 2 bases to trimming and J lost 1 base, with 14 bases between them. The CDR3 loop is CSARLRQVGNTEAFF. As DNA, the CDR3 is TGCAGTGCTAGACTACGACAGGTTGGGAACACTGAAGCTTTCTTT.